Presented here are 7 T cell receptor beta chains from one specimen sequenced in a study of T cell responses to AZD1222 COVID-19 vaccine. Using immunoSEQ multiplex PCR, the repertoire was profiled, and TCRdb retains in-frame clones only, with some absent. The sample shows about 130,000 clones, more than 85% of them seen only once. The sequences come from peripheral blood, collected 28 days after the second AZD1222 dose. These TCRs come from an adult who received the AZD1222 COVID-19 vaccine.

The rearrangement uses TRBV19 and TRBJ1-5, with TRBD1 identical over 9 bases. The V segment lost 5 bases and the J segment 6 bases; nucleotides outside the gene matches: 14. Per the germline V gene, CDR1 is LNHDA and CDR2 is SQIVND (reference sequence). This CDR3 has 17 amino acids. CDR3 DNA: TGTGCCAGTAGTGTTACAGGGGGCGGGGGATTAGGTCAGCCCCAGCATTTT. Translating it yields CASSVTGGGGLGQPQHF.

For the CDR3, the DNA is TGTGCCAGCAGTTCGACTAGCGGGGGGAACAATGAGCAGTTCTTC. Amino acids: CASSSTSGGNNEQFF. The chain employs TRBV27 and TRBJ2-1; 13 positions match TRBD2. Germline-derived CDR1 and CDR2 are MNHEY and SMNVEV (reference sequence). V was clipped by 4 bases and J by 5 bases; unmatched bases: 2. The length of the CDR3 is 15 residues.

The chain couples TRBV7-5 to TRBJ2-7; TRBD1, the D gene given by the table, was not confirmed from the DNA. TRBV7-5 is a listed pseudogene. The CDR3 consists of 17 residues. In nucleotides, the CDR3 is TGTGCCAGAAGCGCGGGGAAACAGGGGGCCCAAATCTACGAGCAGTACTTC. This sequence encodes CARSAGKQGAQIYEQYF.

This chain connects TRBV10-3 to TRBJ1-1; D is possibly TRBD1 (5 bases). Trimming removed 7 bases at V and 0 bases at J, with 9 bases between. Germline assignment: CDR1 ENHRY and CDR2 SYGVKD. The CDR3 contains 13 residues. For the CDR3, the DNA is TGTGCCATCACCCAGACAGTGAACACTGAAGCTTTCTTT. The encoded protein is CAITQTVNTEAFF.

The chain's CDR3 is CASSRTPFRWANVLTF. CDR3 DNA sequence: TGTGCCAGCAGCAGGACCCCATTCCGTTGGGCCAACGTCCTGACTTTC. This chain links TRBV7-3 with TRBJ2-6; D is uncertain. Deletions cut 5 bases from V and 5 bases from J, with 16 bases between. The germline CDR1 and CDR2 sequences are SGHTA and FQGTGA. This CDR3 is 16 amino acids long.

The chain is built from TRBV7-6 and TRBJ1-1; 10 bases align to TRBD1. The CDR3 length is 16 residues. Trimming at V came to 4 bases and at J to 1 base, leaving 6 bases not matched to a gene. Germline-derived CDR1 and CDR2 are SGHVS and FNYEAQ. The CDR3 sequence is CASSSGQGITNTEAFF. CDR3 nucleotide sequence: TGTGCCAGCAGCTCGGGACAGGGGATAACGAACACTGAAGCTTTCTTT.

This chain connects TRBV18 to TRBJ1-1, with unresolved D. Germline assignment: CDR1 KGHSH and CDR2 LQKENI. V was trimmed by 5 bases and J by 2 bases, leaving 9 bases between them. The CDR3 is 13 amino acids. CDR3 bases: TGTGCCAGCTCATTCGGTGCAAACACTGAAGCTTTCTTT. Its protein is CASSFGANTEAFF.